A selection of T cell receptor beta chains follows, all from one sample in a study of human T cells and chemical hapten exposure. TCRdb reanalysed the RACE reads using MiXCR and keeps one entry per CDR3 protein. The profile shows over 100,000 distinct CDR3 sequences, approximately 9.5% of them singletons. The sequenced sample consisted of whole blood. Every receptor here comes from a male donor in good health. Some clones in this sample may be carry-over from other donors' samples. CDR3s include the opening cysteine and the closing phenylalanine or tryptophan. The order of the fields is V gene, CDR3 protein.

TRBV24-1,CATSDPGQGSGEQFF
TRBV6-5,CASSYSGGGGAVQFF
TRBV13,CASSLSRSLTQIGELFF
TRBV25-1,CASSALNRAYEQYF
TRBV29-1,CSVVEAGSYEQYF
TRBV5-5,CASSLADSEEAYGYTF
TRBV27,CASSFSADNQPQHF
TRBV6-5,CASSYGLAGFTDTQYF
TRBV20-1,CSAALAGRYNEQFF
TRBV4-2,CASSQEQDVEQYF
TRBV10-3,CAISERAANEQFF
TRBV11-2,CASSLGVTSGVQETQYF
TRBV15,CATSRSGTANTGELFF
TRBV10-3,CAISAPDVAGGYNEQFF
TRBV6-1,CASSLTDNQPQHF
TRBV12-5,CASGFATGHNEQFF
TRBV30,CAWRGGYEQFF
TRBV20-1,CSAPRTSTEAFF
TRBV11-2,CASSGTGTLFF
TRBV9,CASSSLDRALYNEQFF
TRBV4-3,CASSQASGTNEKLFF
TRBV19,CASSIAGQGADQPQHF
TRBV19,CASSPRDRGTYEQYF
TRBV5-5,CASSLNRANTEAFF
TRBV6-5,CASSYSSSRLYEQYF
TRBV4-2,CASSPDRDAGYTF
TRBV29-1,CSVEDSVLGTGPSVQHF
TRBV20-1,CSARLLASGSAGYNEQFF
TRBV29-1,CSVQATGGDKNIQYF
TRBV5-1,CASSSLSGDTQYF
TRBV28,CASSPPDRNTEAFF
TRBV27,CASSPSTSGNTIYF
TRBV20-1,CSAPTGTGPLEQYF
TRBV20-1,CSASPGLDSPLHF
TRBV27,CASRTEGDTQYF
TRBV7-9,CASSLEGGRVTYEQYF
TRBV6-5,CASSYGIPERTSQYF
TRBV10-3,CAISEPGTGVNYGYTF
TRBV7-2,CASSLASVSYEQYF
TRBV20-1,CSASQGNEQYF
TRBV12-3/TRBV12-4,CASSPPQSTDTQYF
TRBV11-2,CASSLHGGFRDRNQPQHF
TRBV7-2,CASSSLPPAAGGQNEQFF
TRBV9,CASSRAGGLRTEAFF
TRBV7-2,CASSFIRREGTDTQYF
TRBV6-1,CASSSGPQNIQYF
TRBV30,CAWSALGLTYNEQFF
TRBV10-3,CAISDGRTSYEQYF
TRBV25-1,CASSAGYNSPLHF
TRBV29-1,CSVEDVLGPMNTEAFF
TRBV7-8,CASSLYEGGISNYGYTF
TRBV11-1,CASSWTSGAKNIQYF
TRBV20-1,CSAVAGAAYEQYF
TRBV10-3,CAISEALDRGGEQYF
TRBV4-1,CASSQGGHYEQYF
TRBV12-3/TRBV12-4,CASSGTGALNTEAFF
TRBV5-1,CASYPPGQQETQYF
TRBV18,CASSPESGGQETQYF
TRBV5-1,CASSLADRGAEKLFF